The 31 T cell receptor beta chains below all came from one sample that was sequenced in a study of regulatory T cells in long-lasting Graves disease (dated by TCRdb to the early 2020s). Library preparation was by multiplex PCR. Instrument on record: Illumina HiSeq 4000. TCR beta libraries were built with iRepertoire HTBI primers and Arm-PCR amplification of CDR3 regions. TCRdb reprocessing: public reads trimmed at Q25 with fastp, clones called with MiXCR, in-frame beta chains kept. Entries are consolidated by CDR3 protein sequence, retaining the most common genes and DNA. This sample gives 350,000 to 450,000 distinct CDR3 sequences in total; approximately 12% of them show up just once. The top ten clones comprise approximately 19% of the sample. This specimen's time point label, interpreted: newly diagnosed GD, antithyroid drugs for less than 3 months. For both TCR sequencing and RNA sequencing, RNA was extracted from PBMCs using TRIzol.

The same specimen was also included in a second study, on T cells in Graves' hyperthyroidism and ophthalmopathy.

Material: peripheral blood mononuclear cells (PBMCs), obtained at new diagnosis, from a patient treated with antithyroid drugs. All receptors derive from a woman between 18 and 29 years old with Graves disease. Donor details come from another sample of the same person, matched by shared clones.

This clonotype was observed at least ten times. The chain has TRBV5-8 and TRBJ2-5; D may be TRBD1 (5 bases). V gave up 0 bases and J gave up 6 bases, with 12 bases separating them. Per germline, CDR1 SGHTS and CDR2 YDEGEE. CDR3 length: 14 amino acids. In nucleotides, the CDR3 is TGTGCCAGCAGCTTGGCTACAGGACACCAGACCCAGTACTTC. Translating it yields CASSLATGHQTQYF.

Only a few counts were recorded for this clonotype. For the CDR3, the DNA is TGTGCCAGTAGTATAGCGGCCAACACAGATACGCAGTATTTT. This gives the protein CASSIAANTDTQYF. The rearrangement joins TRBV19 to TRBJ2-3, with D hard to call. This CDR3 is 14 amino acids long. V dropped 1 base and J dropped 2 bases, with 7 bases sitting between them. Germline V gene sequence: CDR1 LNHDA, CDR2 SQIVND (reference sequence). Based on the CDR3 plus reference TRBV19 and TRBJ2-3, the full variable domain is DGGITQSPKYLFRKEGQNVTLSCEQNLNHDAMYWYRQDPGQGLRLIYYSQIVNDFQKGDIAEGYSVSREKKESFPLTVTSAQKNPTAFYLCASSIAANTDTQYFGPGTRLTVL.

V and J are TRBV24-1 and TRBJ1-1, with 7 bases matching TRBD1. This CDR3 spans 13 amino acids. Germline V gives CDR1 KGHDR, CDR2 SFDVKD. V dropped 4 bases and J dropped 7; count of bases not matched to a gene: 5. The CDR3 region is CATSDRYRGEAFF. The CDR3 nucleotides read TGTGCCACCAGTGACCGATACAGGGGTGAAGCTTTCTTT.

This clonotype was detected ten times or more. The chain carries TRBV11-2 and TRBJ2-3; 15 bases fit TRBD2. In germline, CDR1 is SGHAT, CDR2 FQNNGV. J was trimmed by 8 bases and V by 4 bases; bases with no gene match: 4. The CDR3 runs to 15 residues. The CDR3, as DNA: TGTGCCAGCAGCTCCCGGACTAGCGGGAGGGGTACGCAGTATTTT. It codes for CASSSRTSGRGTQYF.

This clonotype was recorded at least ten times. The V gene is TRBV11-2, the J gene TRBJ2-3; 11 bases align to TRBD2. Germline CDR1 SGHAT, CDR2 FQNNGV. The ends lost 4 bases at V and 3 bases at J; junction bases unmatched: 3. The CDR3 runs 15 residues. The CDR3 loop is CASSYGTSGTDTQYF. The CDR3, as DNA: TGTGCCAGCAGCTACGGGACTAGCGGTACAGATACGCAGTATTTT.

This clonotype showed up many times. The chain has TRBV4-1 and TRBJ1-1, with D possibly matching TRBD1 (6 bases). This CDR3 is built from 15 residues. The germline V gene encodes CDR1 MGHRA and CDR2 YSYEKL. Trimming removed 1 base at V and 2 bases at J, with 11 bases between. This CDR3 reads CASSQAGHLNTEAFF. CDR3 in DNA: TGCGCCAGCAGCCAAGCGGGACACCTCAACACTGAAGCTTTCTTT.

This chain connects TRBV19 to TRBJ1-5, with D uncertain. This CDR3 is 12 amino acids long. V was cut by 6 bases and J by 6 bases, with 9 bases left in between. Germline assignment: CDR1 LNHDA and CDR2 SQIVND (reference sequence). The CDR3 sequence is CASSFTSQPQHF. Here the CDR3 DNA reads TGTGCCAGTAGCTTCACGAGTCAGCCCCAGCATTTT.

This sequence joins TRBV2 and TRBJ2-5, with D possibly being TRBD1 or TRBD2 (5 bases each). Looked up from germline, CDR1 is SNHLY and CDR2 is FYNNEI. The CDR3 spans 10 residues. With 8 bases removed from V and 5 bases from J, the gap between germline ends came to 6 bases. CDR3 nucleotides: TGTGCCAGCGGGACGGAGACCCAGTACTTC. It is translated as CASGTETQYF.

This clonotype was counted at least ten times. The rearrangement joins TRBV2 to TRBJ2-5, with D possibly matching TRBD1 (5 bases). The CDR3 is 13 residues long. The V end was cut by 6 bases, the J end by 2 bases, with 10 bases between. Germline loops: CDR1 SNHLY, CDR2 FYNNEI. CDR3 in DNA: TGTGCCAGCAGGGGTCAGGGACAAGAGACCCAGTACTTC. Translated: CASRGQGQETQYF.

The genes are TRBV4-1 and TRBJ1-1, with a weak D call TRBD1 (5 bases). V gave up 0 bases and J gave up 4 bases, with 12 bases separating them. This CDR3 spans 15 amino acids. The germline CDR1 and CDR2 sequences are MGHRA and YSYEKL. The DNA of the CDR3 is TGCGCCAGCAGCCAAGATCTCCTCGGGGCCACTGAAGCTTTCTTT. It codes for CASSQDLLGATEAFF.

This clonotype was seen repeatedly, ten times or more. The rearrangement joins TRBV18 to TRBJ1-5; a possible D gene is TRBD1 (5 bases). The CDR3 runs 14 residues. Per germline, CDR1 KGHSH and CDR2 LQKENI. Trimming cost V 3 bases and J 5 bases, with 11 bases left between them. The CDR3 nucleotides are TGTGCCAGCTCACCGAGCAGGGATCATCAGCCCCAGCATTTT. Protein product: CASSPSRDHQPQHF.

This clonotype was recorded many times. The V gene is TRBV2, the J gene TRBJ2-3, with 9 bases fitting TRBD2. Germline lookup yields CDR1 SNHLY and CDR2 FYNNEI. The CDR3 runs to 16 residues. The V and J ends lost 4 bases and 6 bases, in that order; junction bases with no gene match: 11. CDR3 residues: CASSGISGSLRDTQYF. In nucleotides, the CDR3 is TGTGCCAGCAGTGGCATTAGCGGGAGTCTTAGGGATACGCAGTATTTT.

In this sample, this clonotype turned up many times. The CDR3 spells CASSRGDGRPYSTYNEQFF. The CDR3, as DNA: TGTGCCAGCAGCCGAGGAGACGGCCGCCCATATTCCACCTACAATGAGCAGTTCTTC. V gene TRBV7-2 combines with J gene TRBJ2-1; D not resolved. V was shortened by 5 bases and J by 2 bases, with 25 bases between the two germline ends. Germline values: CDR1 SGHTA, CDR2 FQGNSA. The CDR3 covers 19 residues.

Many counts were recorded for this clonotype. The genes are TRBV3-1 and TRBJ2-5; a weak D match, TRBD1 (5 bases). The CDR3 loop spans 14 amino acids. V lost 3 bases to trimming and J lost 5 bases, with 13 bases between them. The V gene's germline CDR1 is LGHDT and CDR2 YNNKEL (reference sequence). DNA for the CDR3: TGTGCCAGCAGCCACAACTATAACAGGGAGACCCAGTACTTC. Residues: CASSHNYNRETQYF.

This clonotype was detected only a few times. The rearrangement links TRBV4-3 to TRBJ2-2; maybe TRBD1 (6 bases). Germline V gene data show CDR1 as LGHNA and CDR2 as YSLEER. V was clipped by 1 base and J by 0 bases, with 9 bases between them. The CDR3 spans 16 residues. The CDR3 spells CASSQAGHTNTGELFF. The CDR3 bases are TGCGCCAGCAGCCAAGCGGGACATACGAACACCGGGGAGCTGTTTTTT.

This clonotype was seen repeatedly, ten times or more. This rearrangement joins TRBV20-1 to TRBJ2-7; D not resolved. The CDR3 has 14 amino acids. CDR1 is DFQATT and CDR2 is SNEGSKA in the germline V gene (reference sequence). V was shortened by 3 bases and J by 3 bases, with 15 bases between the two germline ends. This CDR3 reads CSARVDNFGYEQYF. As DNA, the CDR3 is TGCAGTGCTAGGGTAGACAACTTTGGCTACGAGCAGTACTTC.

This rearrangement joins TRBV6-5 to TRBJ1-1; TRBD1 is a possible D gene (6 bases). Deletions cut 2 bases from V and 0 bases from J, with 19 bases between. The CDR3 sequence is 18 residues long. The germline gives CDR1 MNHEY, CDR2 SVGAGI. The CDR3 DNA sequence: TGTGCCAGCAGTTACGGGCTTTTTGATGGGGGCATGAACACTGAAGCTTTCTTT. Translating it yields CASSYGLFDGGMNTEAFF.

CDR3 amino acids: CATSDLLTGELFF. The CDR3 coding sequence is TGTGCCACCAGTGATTTGCTCACCGGGGAGCTGTTTTTT. This chain links TRBV24-1 with TRBJ2-2; D remains ambiguous. This CDR3 is 13 amino acids long. CDR1 KGHDR and CDR2 SFDVKD come from the germline V gene. Trimming took 0 bases from V and 4 from J, leaving 2 bases between them.

The table lists this clonotype with a few counts. The rearrangement links TRBV5-6 to TRBJ2-2; 8 bases map to TRBD1. The CDR3 is 16 residues long. The germline CDR1 and CDR2 sequences are SGHDT and YYEEEE. V dropped 4 bases and J dropped 5; count of bases not matched to a gene: 10. CDR3 sequence: CASSPDRVVGTGELFF. For the CDR3, the DNA is TGTGCCAGCAGCCCGGACAGGGTAGTAGGGACCGGGGAGCTGTTTTTT.

This clonotype was recorded many times. The V and J genes are TRBV11-2 and TRBJ1-1; the D gene is possibly TRBD1 (5 bases). The germline gives CDR1 SGHAT, CDR2 FQNNGV. This CDR3 is built from 16 residues. Trimming stripped 2 bases from V and 6 bases from J, with 19 bases between. CDR3: CASSLRSVSGRPEAFF. CDR3 DNA: TGTGCCAGCAGCTTAAGATCAGTATCAGGGCGTCCTGAAGCTTTCTTT.

The table lists this clonotype with many counts. Because it lacks the conserved phenylalanine or tryptophan at the end, this CDR3 is likely a read error. The chain employs TRBV28 and TRBJ2-1; 8 bases match TRBD1. This CDR3 has 14 amino acids. V lost 4 bases and J lost 6; bases outside the gene matches: 5. Germline V gene sequence: CDR1 MDHEN, CDR2 SYDVKM. CDR3 DNA: TGTGCCAGCAGTTGGGACAGGACCCCCAATGAGCAGTTCCTC. Translated, it gives CASSWDRTPNEQFL.

The chain joins TRBV18 to TRBJ2-4; D is perhaps TRBD2 (6 bases). The CDR3 contains 19 residues. Germline CDR1 and CDR2: KGHSH and LQKENI. Trimming removed 4 bases at V and 0 bases at J, with 22 bases between. CDR3 in amino acids: CASSRTSPGDYVAKNIQYF. The CDR3 nucleotides read TGTGCCAGCTCACGAACCAGCCCGGGAGATTACGTAGCCAAAAACATTCAGTACTTC.

This clonotype was observed many times. This chain uses TRBV4-3 with TRBJ1-5; D might be TRBD1 (6 bases). Trimming removed 0 bases at V and 7 bases at J, with 19 bases between. Germline V CDR1 and CDR2: LGHNA, YSLEER. This CDR3 comprises 17 residues. CDR3: CASSQDGRWGAHQPQHF. The CDR3 nucleotides read TGCGCCAGCAGCCAAGATGGCCGATGGGGGGCACACCAGCCCCAGCATTTT.

The rearrangement uses TRBV28 and TRBJ2-7; 15 nucleotides align to TRBD2. Trimming cost V 10 bases and J 7 bases; bases outside gene matches: 11. The CDR3 loop spans 15 amino acids. Looked up from germline, CDR1 is MDHEN and CDR2 is SYDVKM. The chain's CDR3 is CAIHGLAGGPGEQYF. As DNA, the CDR3 is TGTGCCATCCATGGACTAGCGGGAGGGCCTGGGGAGCAGTACTTC.

This clonotype showed up many times. The rearrangement joins TRBV25-1 to TRBJ1-5, with 9 bases lining up with TRBD1. The CDR3 covers 18 residues. Germline V gene lookup returns CDR1 MGHDK and CDR2 SYGVNS. The V segment lost 6 bases and the J segment 0 bases; nucleotides outside the gene matches: 12. Here the CDR3 reads CASSPPGGQGNSNQPQHF. CDR3 coding DNA: TGTGCCAGCAGCCCACCGGGTGGACAGGGGAATAGCAATCAGCCCCAGCATTTT. Complete variable domain (other parts from reference TRBV25-1 and TRBJ1-5): EADIYQTPRYLVIGTGKKITLECSQTMGHDKMYWYQQDPGMELHLIHYSYGVNSTEKGDLSSESTVSRIRTEHFPLTLESARPSHTSQYLCASSPPGGQGNSNQPQHFGDGTRLSIL.

This clonotype appeared many times. This chain joins TRBV11-2 and TRBJ2-3; 10 positions match TRBD2. V lost 4 bases and J lost 0; bases outside the gene matches: 7. The length of the CDR3 is 17 residues. CDR1 and CDR2 from the germline V gene are SGHAT and FQNNGV. The CDR3 DNA sequence: TGTGCCAGCAGCTCCCCGGGACTAGCGTACAGCACAGATACGCAGTATTTT. This encodes CASSSPGLAYSTDTQYF.

This clonotype appeared many times. CDR3 protein: CASSPIGTPSQETQYF. The DNA of the CDR3 is TGTGCCAGCAGCCCCATCGGGACACCGTCCCAAGAGACCCAGTACTTC. This chain connects TRBV3-1 to TRBJ2-5; D perhaps matches TRBD1 (6 bases). Germline V CDR1 and CDR2: LGHDT, YNNKEL (reference sequence). V lost 4 bases and J 1 base, leaving 16 bases between the germline ends. The CDR3 runs to 16 residues.

This clonotype was recorded many times. The rearrangement links TRBV12-3 or TRBV12-4 to TRBJ1-1; maybe TRBD1 (6 bases). The length of the CDR3 is 16 residues. V gave up 3 bases and J gave up 0 bases, with 14 bases separating them. CDR3 loop: CASSFSTGQMNTEAFF. The CDR3 nucleotides read TGTGCCAGCAGTTTCTCTACTGGACAGATGAACACTGAAGCTTTCTTT.

The sample holds many counts of this clonotype. The rearrangement joins TRBV10-3 to TRBJ2-1, with D uncertain. The germline V and J ends were trimmed by 6 bases and 9 bases, with 24 bases remaining between them. CDR1 is ENHRY and CDR2 is SYGVKD in the germline V gene. The CDR3 covers 16 residues. The DNA for the CDR3 is TGTGCCATCAGCCCGGAAGACCTGGGGTTCCCCGGTGAGCAGTTCTTC. Translating gives CAISPEDLGFPGEQFF.

In its sample, this clonotype was seen many times. The chain carries TRBV11-2 and TRBJ2-7; TRBD2 agrees at 10 bases. Trimming at V came to 3 bases and at J to 5 bases, leaving 4 bases not matched to a gene. This CDR3 is built from 14 residues. The germline V gene has CDR1 SGHAT and CDR2 FQNNGV. The CDR3 loop reads CASSFRLAGDEQYF. In nucleotides, the CDR3 is TGTGCCAGCAGCTTTCGGCTAGCGGGAGACGAGCAGTACTTC.

The chain uses TRBV7-6 and TRBJ1-3; tentative D call: TRBD1 (6 bases). V dropped 11 bases and J dropped 4 bases, with 15 bases sitting between them. Germline V gene sequence: CDR1 SGHVS, CDR2 FNYEAQ. The length of the CDR3 is 13 residues. The CDR3 sequence is CASSRGGGNTIYF. DNA of the CDR3: TGTGCCTCTTCAAGGGGGGGCGGAAACACCATATATTTT.